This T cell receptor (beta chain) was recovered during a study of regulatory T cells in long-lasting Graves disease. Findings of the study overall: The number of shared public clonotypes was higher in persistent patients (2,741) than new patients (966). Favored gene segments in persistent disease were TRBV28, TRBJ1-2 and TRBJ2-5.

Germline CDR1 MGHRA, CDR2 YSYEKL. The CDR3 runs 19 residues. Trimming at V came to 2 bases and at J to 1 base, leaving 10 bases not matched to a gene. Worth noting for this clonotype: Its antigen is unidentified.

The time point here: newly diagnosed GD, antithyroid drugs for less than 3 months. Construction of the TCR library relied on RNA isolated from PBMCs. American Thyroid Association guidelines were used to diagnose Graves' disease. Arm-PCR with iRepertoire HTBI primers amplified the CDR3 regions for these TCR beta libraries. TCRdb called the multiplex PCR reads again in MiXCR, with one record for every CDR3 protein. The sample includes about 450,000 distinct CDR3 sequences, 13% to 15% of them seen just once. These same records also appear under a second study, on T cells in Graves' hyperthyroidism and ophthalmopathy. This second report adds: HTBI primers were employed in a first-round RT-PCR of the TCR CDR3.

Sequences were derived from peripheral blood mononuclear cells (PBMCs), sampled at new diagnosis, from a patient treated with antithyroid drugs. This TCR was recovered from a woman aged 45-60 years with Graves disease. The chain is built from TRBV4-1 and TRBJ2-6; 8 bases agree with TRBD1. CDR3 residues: CASSQRLRGLLSGANVLTF. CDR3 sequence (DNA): TGCGCCAGCAGCCAAAGACTCAGGGGGCTCTTATCTGGGGCCAACGTCCTGACTTTC.